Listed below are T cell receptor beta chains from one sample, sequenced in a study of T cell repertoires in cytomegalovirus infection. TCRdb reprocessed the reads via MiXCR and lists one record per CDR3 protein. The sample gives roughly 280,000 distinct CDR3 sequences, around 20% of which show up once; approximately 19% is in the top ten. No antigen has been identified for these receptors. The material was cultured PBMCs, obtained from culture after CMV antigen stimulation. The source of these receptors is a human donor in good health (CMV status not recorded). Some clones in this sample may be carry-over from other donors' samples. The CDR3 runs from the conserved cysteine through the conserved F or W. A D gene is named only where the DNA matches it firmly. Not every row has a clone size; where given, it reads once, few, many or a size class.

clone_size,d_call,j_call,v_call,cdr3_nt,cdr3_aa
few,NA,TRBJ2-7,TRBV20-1,TGCAGTGCCCCTGACGGGAGCTCCTACGAGCAGTACTTC,CSAPDGSSYEQYF
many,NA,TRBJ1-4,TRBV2,TGTGCCAGCATGGGGGGGAGATTAATGAAACTGTTTTTT,CASMGGRLMKLFF
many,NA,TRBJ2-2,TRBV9,TGTGCCAGCAGCGGCCTGGGGGGGCGGACGAACACCGGGGAGCTGTTTTTT,CASSGLGGRTNTGELFF
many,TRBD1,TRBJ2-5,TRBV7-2,TGTGCCAGCAGTCAGGACAGGGCTGAGACCCAGTACTTC,CASSQDRAETQYF
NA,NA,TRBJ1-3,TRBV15,TGTGCCACCAGCAGAGAACAGGGAGTAAACACCATATATTTT,CATSREQGVNTIYF
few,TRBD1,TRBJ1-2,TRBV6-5,TGTGCCAGCAGGGACAGGGGAAGGGGTGGAAACTATGGCTACACCTTC,CASRDRGRGGNYGYTF
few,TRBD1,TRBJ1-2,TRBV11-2,TGTGCCAGCAGCTTCGCCAGGGGGGGGGCAAACTATGGCTACACCTTC,CASSFARGGANYGYTF
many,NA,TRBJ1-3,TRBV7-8,TGTGCCAGCAGCAGCAGGGGTCGCGGAAACACCATATATTTT,CASSSRGRGNTIYF
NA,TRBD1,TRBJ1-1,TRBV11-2,TGTGCCAGCAGCTTAGGGCGTGGGACAGGGGGCAGAGCTTTCTTT,CASSLGRGTGGRAFF
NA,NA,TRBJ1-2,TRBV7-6,TGTGCCAGCAGCTTGATTTTAGCACCCAAGGACTATGGCTACACCTTC,CASSLILAPKDYGYTF
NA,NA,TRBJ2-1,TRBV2,TGTGCCAGAGGGGTTGGGGAGCAGTTCTTC,CARGVGEQFF
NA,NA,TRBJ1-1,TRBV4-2,TGTGCCAGCAGCCCCCTAGGGGGGGGACGGCTGAACACTGAAGCTTTCTTT,CASSPLGGGRLNTEAFF
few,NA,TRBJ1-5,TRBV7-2,TGTGCCAGCAGCTTATATGGGGTTAGCAATCAGCCCCAGCATTTT,CASSLYGVSNQPQHF
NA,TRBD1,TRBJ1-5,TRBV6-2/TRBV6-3,TGTGCCAGCAGTGCCGGACAGGCAAATCAGCCCCAGCATTTT,CASSAGQANQPQHF
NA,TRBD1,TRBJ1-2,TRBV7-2,TGTGCCAGCAGCGATTACGGCCCTCCTGGGCTCGACAGGGGGCGTAACTATGGCTACACCTTC,CASSDYGPPGLDRGRNYGYTF
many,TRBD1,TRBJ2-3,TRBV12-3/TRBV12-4,TGTGCCAGCAGTTCCGGGACAGGGATCCCAGATACGCAGTATTTT,CASSSGTGIPDTQYF
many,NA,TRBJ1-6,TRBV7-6,TGTGCCAGCAGCTTAACAGGGCAAGGGAATTCACCCCTCCACTTT,CASSLTGQGNSPLHF
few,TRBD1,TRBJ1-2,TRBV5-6,TGTGCCAGCAGCACCCTGACAGGGGGCTATGGCTACACCTTC,CASSTLTGGYGYTF
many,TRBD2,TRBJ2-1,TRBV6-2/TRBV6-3,TGTGCCAGCAGTTATCCGACTAGCGGGAGAGGGAATGAGCAGTTCTTC,CASSYPTSGRGNEQFF
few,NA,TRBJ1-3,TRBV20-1,TGCAGTGCTAGCGGGTTTTGGGAAGGAGCTGGAAACACCATATATTTT,CSASGFWEGAGNTIYF
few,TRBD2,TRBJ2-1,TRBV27,TGTGCCAGCAGTCCGACTAGCGGGAGGTCCTATGAGCAGTTCTTC,CASSPTSGRSYEQFF
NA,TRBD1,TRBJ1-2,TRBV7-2,TGTGCCAGCAGAACCACCGGGACAGGTGATGGCTACACCTTC,CASRTTGTGDGYTF
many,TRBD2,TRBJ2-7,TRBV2,TGTGCCAGCAGACAGGGACTAGCGGACTCCTACGAGCAGTACTTC,CASRQGLADSYEQYF
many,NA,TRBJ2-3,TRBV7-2,TGTGCCAGCAGCTTAGGCGGGGATAAAGATACGCAGTATTTT,CASSLGGDKDTQYF
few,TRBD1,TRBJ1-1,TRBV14,TGTGCCAGCAGCCGGGACAGTATAACTTTCTTT,CASSRDSITFF
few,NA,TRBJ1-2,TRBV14,TGTGCCAGCAGCCAAGTTCCACCTCAGGGGTACTATGGCTACACCTTC,CASSQVPPQGYYGYTF
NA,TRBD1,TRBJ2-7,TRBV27,TGTGCCACGGGGACAGGGCACTACGAGCAGTACTTC,CATGTGHYEQYF
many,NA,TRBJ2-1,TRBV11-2,TGTGCCAGCACGCAGGACTATTCTTTCTACAATGAGCAGTTCTTC,CASTQDYSFYNEQFF
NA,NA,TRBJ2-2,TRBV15,TGTGCCACCAGCAGTGGACCGACTGTCCCGAACACCGGGGAGCTGTTTTTT,CATSSGPTVPNTGELFF
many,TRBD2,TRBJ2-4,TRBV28,TGTGCCGCGGGAGGGGGAGGGAGAGACATTCAGTACTTC,CAAGGGGRDIQYF
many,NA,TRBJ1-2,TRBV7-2,TGTGCCAGCAGCTTAATACCAGCCAACTATGGCTACACCTTC,CASSLIPANYGYTF
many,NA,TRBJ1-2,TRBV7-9,TGTGCCAGCAGCGCGACCTATGGCTACACCTTC,CASSATYGYTF
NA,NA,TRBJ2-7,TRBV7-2,TGTGCCAGCAGCTTAGTGAGAACACAGCAGTACTTC,CASSLVRTQQYF
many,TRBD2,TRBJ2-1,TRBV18,TGTGCCAGCTCGGCTAGCGGCTCCTACAATGAGCAGTTCTTC,CASSASGSYNEQFF
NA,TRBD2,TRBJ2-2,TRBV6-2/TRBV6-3,TGTGCCAGCTCCTCGAGGGCCAGACCGGGACTAGCGGTTAACACCGGGGAGCTGTTTTTT,CASSSRARPGLAVNTGELFF
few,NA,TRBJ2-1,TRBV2,TGTGCCAGCAGTGAAACCTACCAGGGAGAGCAGTTCTTC,CASSETYQGEQFF
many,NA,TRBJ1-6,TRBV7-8,TGTGCCAGCAGCTTAGCGCTTGGTTTAGGGCAGTTTAATTCACCCCTCCACTTT,CASSLALGLGQFNSPLHF
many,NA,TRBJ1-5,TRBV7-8,TGTGCCAGCAGCCGCAACCAGGGCCCTCAGCCCCAGCATTTT,CASSRNQGPQPQHF
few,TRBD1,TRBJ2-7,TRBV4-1,TGCGCCAGCAGCCAGAGGTGGGGACAGGGGGCCTACGAGCAGTACTTC,CASSQRWGQGAYEQYF
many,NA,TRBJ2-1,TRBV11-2,TGTGCCAGCAGCCTCCAGTTAGGAGGTGAGCAGTTCTTC,CASSLQLGGEQFF
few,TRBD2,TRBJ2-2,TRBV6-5,TGTGCCAGCAGTTACTCCGGGTCGGGGAGGGTAGGGGAGCTGTTTTTT,CASSYSGSGRVGELFF
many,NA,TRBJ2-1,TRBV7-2,TGTGCCAGCAGCTTAGCGCGCTGGGTTGGAAGTGAGCAGTTCTTC,CASSLARWVGSEQFF
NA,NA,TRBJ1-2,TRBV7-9,TGTGCCAGCAGCGGGGGGAGGGGGGTGTTCTATGGCTACACCTTC,CASSGGRGVFYGYTF
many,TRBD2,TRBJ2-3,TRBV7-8,TGTGCCAGCACCCTAGGGGTGCGGGAGCAAACAGATACGCAGTATTTT,CASTLGVREQTDTQYF
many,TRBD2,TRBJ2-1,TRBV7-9,TGTGCCAGCAGCTTAGTAGCGGGTACTACAATTGAGCAGTTCTTC,CASSLVAGTTIEQFF
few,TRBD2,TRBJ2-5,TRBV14,TGTGCCAGCAGCCAAGTTCCCGGCCAGGGAGGGTGGAAAGAGACCCAGTACTTC,CASSQVPGQGGWKETQYF